One sample yielded the 4 T cell receptor beta chains listed below, sequenced in a study of breast tumors, draining lymph nodes, adjacent tissues. Each CDR3 protein gets one entry after TCRdb re-called the multiplex PCR reads with MiXCR. The sample consists of tens of thousands of distinct CDR3 sequences, roughly 23% of them appearing once. The source material was breast tumor tissue. These receptors all stem from a female donor with breast cancer. Some clones in this sample may be carry-over from other donors' samples.

This clonotype was recorded many times. The V gene is TRBV12-3 or TRBV12-4, the J gene TRBJ1-3, with D unresolved. The CDR3 sequence is 14 residues long. Trimming left V 6 bases short and J 0 bases short, with 9 bases between. This chain's CDR3 is CASRITDSGNTIYF. The CDR3 DNA reads as TGTGCCAGCAGAATCACGGACTCTGGAAACACCATATATTTT.

The sample holds many counts of this clonotype. The rearrangement joins TRBV5-1 to TRBJ2-5; D may correspond to TRBD1 or TRBD2 (7 bases each). V dropped 4 bases and J dropped 7 bases, with 14 bases sitting between them. The CDR3 extends over 13 amino acids. CDR1 SGHRS and CDR2 YFSETQ come from the germline V gene. The DNA for the CDR3 is TGCGCCAGCAGCCCGGGACAGCGGGGGACCCAGTACTTC. As protein: CASSPGQRGTQYF.

This clonotype was seen many times. The genes are TRBV9 and TRBJ2-3; possibly TRBD2 for D (7 bases). The CDR3 extends over 16 amino acids. Germline V gene sequence: CDR1 SGDLS, CDR2 YYNGEE. Trimming left V 0 bases short and J 6 bases short, with 17 bases between. The DNA of the CDR3 is TGTGCCAGCAGCGTAGAAGGGGGGGGCCTTTCGGATACGCAGTATTTT. Its protein is CASSVEGGGLSDTQYF.

This clonotype was seen repeatedly, ten times or more. CDR3: CASSQDIYSSYEQYF. The CDR3 DNA sequence: TGCGCCAGCAGCCAAGATATCTACAGCTCCTACGAGCAGTACTTC. The V and J genes are TRBV4-1 and TRBJ2-7; D is ambiguous. Trimming removed 0 bases from V and 0 bases from J, with 9 bases in between. The CDR3 totals 15 residues. Germline values: CDR1 MGHRA, CDR2 YSYEKL.